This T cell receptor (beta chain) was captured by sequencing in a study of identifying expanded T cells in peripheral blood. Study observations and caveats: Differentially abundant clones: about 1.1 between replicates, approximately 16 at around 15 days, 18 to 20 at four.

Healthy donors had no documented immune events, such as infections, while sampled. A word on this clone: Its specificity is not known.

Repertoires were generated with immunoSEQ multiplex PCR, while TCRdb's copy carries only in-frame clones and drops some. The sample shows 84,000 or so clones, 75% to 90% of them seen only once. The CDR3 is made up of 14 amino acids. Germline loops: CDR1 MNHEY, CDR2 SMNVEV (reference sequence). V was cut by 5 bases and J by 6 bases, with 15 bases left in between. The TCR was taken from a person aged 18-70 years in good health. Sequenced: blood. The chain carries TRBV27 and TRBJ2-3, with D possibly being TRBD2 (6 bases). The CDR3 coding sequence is TGTGCCAGCAGTCATATGGGAGGTCCCGATACGCAGTATTTT. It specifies CASSHMGGPDTQYF.